This T cell receptor beta chain derives from a study of blood T cell repertoires in COVID-19 (dated by TCRdb to about 2020). About the investigation overall: Samples covering the acute and convalescent phases of COVID-19 were provided by collaborators in the United States, Italy and Spain. HLA class I and class II types, where available, came from metadata supplied by the sample provider rather than from assay-based typing. Sample metadata almost always included a de-identified subject ID, COVID-19 status, age in years and sex. The samples were drawn from the first 160 participants of the ongoing ImmuneRACE study and from over a thousand subjects provided by 6 global collaborators. The dataset comprised deeply sampled blood TCRbeta repertoires from subjects exposed to, actively infected with, or recovered from COVID-19. The repertoires were made available in a free public database intended to serve as a resource for research on the immune response to SARS-CoV-2. The material from the prospective study consisted of cDNA or gDNA derived from T cells, B-cell-depleted T cells, or PBMCs.

Whole blood was collected in K2EDTA tubes by collaborating institutions according to the institutions' own protocols. Collaborator samples were shipped for TCRbeta analysis as frozen whole blood, isolated PBMCs, or DNA extracted from either sample type. The germline V gene encodes CDR1 LGHNA and CDR2 YSLEER. Trimmed from V: 3 bases; trimmed from J: 4 bases; junction bases lacking a gene match: 2. The CDR3 covers 13 residues, taking in both the cysteine and the phenylalanine. Only the CDR3 part of the read is kept: 39 bases, read in frame from the first base. On the study overall, not on this receptor specifically: The quantity of clinical and demographic metadata differed by source and by participant and was supplied without curation.

Points on this clone: It lacks a known antigen. No much larger clone is present one base from it, and per-base qualities are unavailable.

The immunoSEQ Assay, a bias-controlled multiplex PCR, was used to amplify TCRbeta CDR3 regions from genomic DNA. The paper's data handling went like this. Within the assay, amplification of reference gene primers was used to estimate how many nucleated cells each sample contained. To quantify the absolute abundance of each unique TCRbeta CDR3 rearrangement, sequence reads were collapsed and filtered. For each sample, productive Simpson clonality was calculated as the square root of Simpson's diversity index over productive rearrangements. TCRdb limited this immuneACCESS table to in-frame rearrangements with V and J called. A share of clones is missing; checked studies link under half to unresolved V genes, and the rest is unexplained. V, J and clone size were drawn from that table, and D and trimming were deduced from the DNA. The table for this sample lists around 280,000 clones; around nine tenths of them were counted only once. About 1.2% of the sample rests with the top ten.

The sample was peripheral blood. The chain links TRBV4-3 with TRBJ2-7; the junction holds 8 bases that match TRBD1. The sequence came from a man between 65 and 85 years old with acute or convalescent COVID-19. The CDR3 has the sequence CASSQDRAYEQYF. The DNA sequence follows: TGCGCCAGCAGCCAGGACAGGGCGTACGAGCAGTACTTC.